The 26 T cell receptor beta chains below were found in one sample sequenced in a study of vaccination and CD4 T cells after COVID-19. These TCRs' antigens remain unknown. The Oncomine TCR Beta short-read assay was applied to DNA of cultured CD4+ T cells. MiXCR, run by TCRdb on the PCR reads, gives a single entry per CDR3 protein. The sample includes 4,500 to 5,500 distinct CDR3 sequences, 60% of them seen just once. As for treatment: approximately nine-day PBMC culture with coronavirus spike peptide pools or control peptides (ViraFEST assay). One should note that the unexposed donor's CD4+ T cells were collected before the COVID-19 pandemic (2011-2018). Sequenced: CD4+ T cells from blood, cultured in vitro. These receptors all stem from a human donor in good health.

There are a few counts of this clonotype. The chain links TRBV27 to TRBJ1-1; TRBD1 agrees at 10 bases. V lost 2 bases to trimming and J lost 6 bases; unmatched junction nucleotides: 12. The CDR3 has 17 amino acids. Germline CDR1 and CDR2: MNHEY and SMNVEV (reference sequence). The CDR3 sequence is CASSLQRGGTGAPEAFF. DNA for the CDR3: TGTGCCAGCAGTTTACAACGGGGGGGGACAGGGGCCCCTGAAGCTTTCTTT.

The J gene is TRBJ2-2, the V gene TRBV27; 10 bases fit TRBD2. This CDR3 spans 15 amino acids. The ends lost 8 bases at V and 3 bases at J; junction bases unmatched: 6. Germline V gene lookup returns CDR1 MNHEY and CDR2 SMNVEV (reference sequence). Here the CDR3 DNA reads TGTGCCAGCCGGAGCGGGGGGGCTTACACCGGGGAGCTGTTTTTT. Residues: CASRSGGAYTGELFF.

This chain connects TRBV28 to TRBJ1-1, with D maybe TRBD1 (6 bases). CDR1 MDHEN and CDR2 SYDVKM come from the germline V gene. Trimming cost V 5 bases and J 1 base, with 17 bases left between them. The CDR3 is 16 residues long. The CDR3 DNA reads TGTGCCAGCAGTCCGTACAGGGACGGATGGAACACTGAAGCTTTCTTT. Amino acids: CASSPYRDGWNTEAFF.

CDR3 coding DNA: TGTGCCAGCAGATGGCTAGCGGAAAGCACAGATACGCAGTATTTT. Its protein is CASRWLAESTDTQYF. The chain couples TRBV6-2 or TRBV6-3 to TRBJ2-3; 7 bases fit TRBD2. The CDR3 runs 15 residues. Germline V gene lookup returns CDR1 MNHEY and CDR2 SVGEGT. Trimming removed 6 bases from V and 0 bases from J; junction bases left unmatched: 6.

V and J are TRBV6-1 and TRBJ2-7; D tentatively reads TRBD1 or TRBD2 (5 bases each). The CDR3 runs to 18 residues. V was cut by 0 bases and J by 0 bases, with 18 bases left in between. Germline V CDR1 and CDR2: MNHNS, SASEGT. As DNA, the CDR3 is TGTGCCAGCAGTGAAGCGCTTCGAGGGGTTGGGTCCTCCTACGAGCAGTACTTC. Encoded protein: CASSEALRGVGSSYEQYF.

In nucleotides, the CDR3 is TGCGCCAGCAGCTTGGACGGCAGTTCTTTCTATGGCTACACCTTC. Protein product: CASSLDGSSFYGYTF. This chain connects TRBV5-1 to TRBJ1-2; D not certain. The CDR3 totals 15 residues. V was clipped by 0 bases and J by 4 bases, with 13 bases between them. CDR1 is SGHRS and CDR2 is YFSETQ in the germline V gene.

The CDR3: CASRYRGNTEAFF. CDR3 coding DNA: TGTGCCAGCAGGTACAGGGGAAACACTGAAGCTTTCTTT. The V gene is TRBV7-8, the J gene TRBJ1-1; 7 bases are shared with TRBD1. With V trimmed by 6 bases and J by 2 bases, 3 bases remained unmatched. In germline, CDR1 is SGHVS, CDR2 FQNEAQ. This CDR3 has 13 amino acids.

The CDR3 loop is CASSLASGTGETQYF. For the CDR3, the DNA is TGTGCCAGCAGCTTGGCTAGCGGGACGGGAGAGACCCAGTACTTC. V gene TRBV5-4 combines with J gene TRBJ2-5, with TRBD2 matching over 9 bases. The ends lost 0 bases at V and 4 bases at J; junction bases unmatched: 4. CDR1 SGHNT and CDR2 YYREEE come from the germline V gene (reference sequence). This CDR3 contains 15 residues. The full variable domain, in which reference TRBV5-4 and TRBJ2-5 provide the parts outside the CDR3, is ETGVTQSPTHLIKTRGQQVTLRCSSQSGHNTVSWYQQALGQGPQFIFQYYREEENGRGNFPPRFSGLQFPNYSSELNVNALELDDSALYLCASSLASGTGETQYFGPGTRLLVL.

In this sample, this clonotype turned up a few times. The J gene is TRBJ2-1, the V gene TRBV2, with 10 bases fitting TRBD1. The germline V gene has CDR1 SNHLY and CDR2 FYNNEI. V lost 6 bases, J lost 0 bases, and 5 bases stayed unmatched. The CDR3 length is 16 residues. The chain's CDR3 is CASRKGQGGSYNEQFF. CDR3 in DNA: TGTGCCAGCAGGAAAGGACAGGGGGGCTCCTACAATGAGCAGTTCTTC.

The chain has TRBV2 and TRBJ1-6; tentative D call: TRBD1 (6 bases). Trimming took 6 bases from V and 4 from J, leaving 13 bases between them. The CDR3 runs to 15 residues. Germline V gene lookup returns CDR1 SNHLY and CDR2 FYNNEI. CDR3 nucleotides: TGTGCCAGCAGGACGAGACAGGCATATAATTCACCCCTCCACTTT. Residues: CASRTRQAYNSPLHF. Full variable domain (outside the CDR3, taken from reference TRBV2 and TRBJ1-6): EPEVTQTPSHQVTQMGQEVILRCVPISNHLYFYWYRQILGQKVEFLVSFYNNEISEKSEIFDDQFSVERPDGSNFTLKIRSTKLEDSAMYFCASRTRQAYNSPLHFGNGTRLTVT.

The count of this clonotype is one. This sequence joins TRBV7-2 and TRBJ2-5, with D unresolved. The CDR3 extends over 11 amino acids. V was pared by 5 bases and J by 5 bases, with 6 bases between. The V gene's germline CDR1 is SGHTA and CDR2 FQGNSA. In DNA, the CDR3 is TGTGCCAGCAGCGTATTGGAGACCCAGTACTTC. Translating gives CASSVLETQYF.

Here the CDR3 DNA reads TGTGCCAGCAGCGGCGGGACAGGTAATCAGCCCCAGCATTTT. Its protein is CASSGGTGNQPQHF. The V and J genes are TRBV7-9 and TRBJ1-5; 8 nucleotides line up with TRBD1. V dropped 5 bases and J dropped 4; count of bases not matched to a gene: 4. CDR3 length: 14 amino acids. In germline, CDR1 is SEHNR, CDR2 FQNEAQ (reference sequence).

The genes are TRBV27 and TRBJ1-2; TRBD1 matches at 10 bases. Germline V gene sequence: CDR1 MNHEY, CDR2 SMNVEV (reference sequence). The CDR3 is 15 amino acids. The ends lost 6 bases at V and 4 bases at J; junction bases unmatched: 8. CDR3 sequence: CASRPGQGSFYGYTF. Written as DNA, the CDR3 is TGTGCCAGCAGACCGGGACAGGGGTCGTTCTATGGCTACACCTTC.

This chain connects TRBV10-3 to TRBJ2-7, with 12 bases aligning to TRBD2. J lost 4 bases, V lost 0 bases, and 10 bases had no gene match. Germline values: CDR1 ENHRY, CDR2 SYGVKD. There are 18 residues in the CDR3. The CDR3 region is CAISESRASGRARYEQYF. DNA of the CDR3: TGTGCCATCAGTGAGTCGAGGGCTAGCGGGAGGGCCCGGTACGAGCAGTACTTC.

J is TRBJ1-2 and V is TRBV6-1, with D hard to call. CDR1 MNHNS and CDR2 SASEGT come from the germline V gene. The V end was cut by 0 bases, the J end by 2 bases, with 10 bases between. This CDR3 region has 15 residues. The DNA for the CDR3 is TGTGCCAGCAGTGAAGCGAGTGGGTCCAACTATGGCTACACCTTC. Protein: CASSEASGSNYGYTF.

The rearrangement uses TRBV6-1 and TRBJ1-1; D gene unclear. The CDR3 loop spans 12 amino acids. Germline V CDR1 and CDR2: MNHNS, SASEGT. Trimming left V 7 bases short and J 7 bases short, with 13 bases between. CDR3 region: CASMPEFGEAFF. The CDR3 DNA reads TGTGCCAGCATGCCGGAGTTCGGTGAAGCTTTCTTT.

The chain combines TRBV2 with TRBJ1-5; D is undetermined. Germline CDR1 is SNHLY and CDR2 is FYNNEI. This CDR3 comprises 13 residues. The V gene lost 6 bases and the J gene lost 2 bases, with 8 bases spanning the gap. The DNA for the CDR3 is TGTGCCAGCAGCCATGATGGCAATCAGCCCCAGCATTTT. Protein product: CASSHDGNQPQHF.

Only a few counts were recorded for this clonotype. The chain has TRBV6-1 and TRBJ1-1; D ambiguous. The CDR3 covers 13 residues. Germline V lookup: CDR1 MNHNS, CDR2 SASEGT. With 7 bases removed from V and 2 bases from J, the gap between germline ends came to 11 bases. CDR3 sequence reads: CASIRRGNTEAFF. DNA for the CDR3: TGTGCCAGCATACGGCGGGGAAACACTGAAGCTTTCTTT.

This chain uses TRBV25-1 with TRBJ1-2; D uncertain. The V gene lost 3 bases and the J gene lost 9 bases, with 8 bases spanning the gap. The CDR3 is 11 residues long. Germline CDR1 reads MGHDK; CDR2 reads SYGVNS. The CDR3 nucleotides read TGTGCCAGCAGTGATGTGAGACGCTACACCTTC. It translates to CASSDVRRYTF.

This clonotype was picked up one time. The V and J genes are TRBV28 and TRBJ1-5, with D maybe TRBD1 (6 bases). The CDR3 length is 20 residues. Germline CDR1 MDHEN, CDR2 SYDVKM. Trimming left V 0 bases short and J 3 bases short, with 24 bases between. CDR3 loop: CASSLWGAGVSGQFNQPQHF. CDR3 in DNA: TGTGCCAGCAGTTTATGGGGGGCTGGGGTGTCCGGTCAGTTCAATCAGCCCCAGCATTTT.

In DNA, the CDR3 is TGTGCCAGCAGCTCACCCGGTCGGAAGGGGGAGCAGTACTTC. It codes for CASSSPGRKGEQYF. The chain is built from TRBV7-2 and TRBJ2-7; tentatively, D is TRBD1 (5 bases). The CDR3 runs 14 residues. The V and J ends lost 4 bases and 7 bases respectively, with 17 bases between them. Per germline, CDR1 SGHTA and CDR2 FQGNSA. The entire variable domain, with the rest obtained from reference TRBV7-2 and TRBJ2-7, is as follows: GAGVSQSPSNKVTEKGKDVELRCDPISGHTALYWYRQSLGQGLEFLIYFQGNSAPDKSGLPSDRFSAERTGGSVSTLTIQRTQQEDSAVYLCASSSPGRKGEQYFGPGTRLTVT.

This clonotype was observed a few times. The rearrangement joins TRBV20-1 to TRBJ2-4, with 9 bases fitting TRBD2. CDR1 DFQATT and CDR2 SNEGSKA come from the germline V gene (reference sequence). Trimming removed 6 bases from V and 6 bases from J; junction bases left unmatched: 6. The CDR3 spans 13 residues. This chain's CDR3 is CSASSGGLNIQYF. In DNA form, the CDR3 reads TGCAGTGCATCAAGCGGGGGGTTAAACATTCAGTACTTC.

The chain recombines TRBV10-3 with TRBJ1-1, with D possibly being TRBD1 (5 bases). V lost 6 bases and J 0 bases, leaving 11 bases between the germline ends. The CDR3 covers 14 residues. Germline assignment: CDR1 ENHRY and CDR2 SYGVKD. The CDR3 bases are TGTGCCATCAGCTCCAGGGAGATGAACACTGAAGCTTTCTTT. It translates to CAISSREMNTEAFF.

Written as DNA, the CDR3 is TGTGCCATCAGTGAGTCGACAGGAACGGGCGGCTACACCTTC. Its protein product is CAISESTGTGGYTF. The gene calls are TRBV10-3 and TRBJ1-2; D possibly corresponds to TRBD1 (6 bases). The CDR3 has 14 residues. In germline, CDR1 is ENHRY, CDR2 SYGVKD. The germline V and J ends were trimmed by 0 bases and 8 bases, with 13 bases remaining between them.

The chain is built from TRBV27 and TRBJ2-5; 11 bases are shared with TRBD2. This CDR3 is built from 15 residues. V was pared by 3 bases and J by 5 bases, with 5 bases of the junction left unmatched. Germline V gene lookup returns CDR1 MNHEY and CDR2 SMNVEV (reference sequence). The CDR3 sequence: CASSFSPSGGETQYF. CDR3 bases: TGTGCCAGCAGTTTCTCTCCTAGCGGGGGGGAGACCCAGTACTTC.

The chain couples TRBV7-8 to TRBJ1-1; D is undetermined. Between the trimmed V and J ends, which lost 0 bases and 1 base, there was a span of 12 bases. The germline V gene has CDR1 SGHVS and CDR2 FQNEAQ. This CDR3 comprises 16 residues. CDR3 in amino acids: CASSLAGWAGNTEAFF. The CDR3 region has the DNA TGTGCCAGCAGCTTAGCGGGGTGGGCGGGGAACACTGAAGCTTTCTTT. Supplemented by reference TRBV7-8 and TRBJ1-1, the full variable domain reads GAGVSQSPRYKVAKRGQDVALRCDPISGHVSLFWYQQALGQGPEFLTYFQNEAQLDKSGLPSDRFFAERPEGSVSTLKIQRTQQEDSAVYLCASSLAGWAGNTEAFFGQGTRLTVV.